Each of the 30 T cell receptor beta chains below was sequenced from the same sample in a study of identical twins. TCRdb re-analysed the 5' RACE reads in MiXCR, keeping a single row per CDR3 protein. This repertoire shows just under 650,000 distinct CDR3 sequences, under 8.5% found once; its top ten account for 1.6%. The same data also went into a second study, on yellow fever vaccine responses in identical twins.

Sequenced sample: PBMCs. The receptors derive from a woman under 30 in good health.

About this clonotype itself: Possible read error: a much larger clone is one base away. The chain recombines TRBV28 with TRBJ1-2, with D perhaps matching TRBD1 (5 bases). Deletions cut 3 bases from V and 2 bases from J, with 7 bases between. Per germline, CDR1 MDHEN and CDR2 SYDVKM. This CDR3 has 13 residues. The CDR3 sequence is CASSFEGNYGYTF. CDR3 DNA sequence: TGTGCCAGCAGTTTTGAGGGGAACTATGGCTACACCTTC.

This clonotype was detected only a few times. The chain uses TRBV3-1 and TRBJ2-1; 16 bases agree with TRBD2. Per germline, CDR1 LGHDT and CDR2 YNNKEL (reference sequence). V lost 5 bases, J lost 5 bases, and 3 bases stayed unmatched. CDR3 length equals 16 residues. The CDR3 DNA reads as TGTGCCAGCAGCAAAGGGACTAGCGGGAGGGACAATGAGCAGTTCTTC. Protein sequence: CASSKGTSGRDNEQFF.

This chain uses TRBV12-3 or TRBV12-4 with TRBJ2-4, with 11 positions matching TRBD2. The CDR3 has 16 residues. After removal of 5 bases from V and 8 bases from J, the junction contained 11 bases not matched to a gene. The CDR3 sequence is CASSPPGSSGRYIQYF. The CDR3 DNA sequence: TGTGCCAGCAGTCCGCCCGGGTCTAGCGGGAGGTACATTCAGTACTTC.

This clonotype has ten or more counts. This chain joins TRBV7-9 and TRBJ2-3; 9 bases agree with TRBD1. The V and J ends lost 5 bases and 3 bases, in that order; junction bases with no gene match: 9. The CDR3 contains 16 residues. Looked up from germline, CDR1 is SEHNR and CDR2 is FQNEAQ (reference sequence). CDR3 sequence (DNA): TGTGCCAGCAGCAAAAAACAGGGGGCGCGGACAGATACGCAGTATTTT. This gives the protein CASSKKQGARTDTQYF.

This clonotype has ten or more counts. The V and J genes are TRBV12-3 or TRBV12-4 and TRBJ2-3; perhaps TRBD1 as D (5 bases). Trimming left V 0 bases short and J 3 bases short, with 13 bases between. The CDR3 consists of 16 residues. In DNA, the CDR3 is TGTGCCAGCAGTTTAGCGATGGCTAGGGGTACAGATACGCAGTATTTT. This encodes CASSLAMARGTDTQYF.

The chain couples TRBV7-9 to TRBJ2-7; no definite D call. V dropped 4 bases and J dropped 4 bases, with 11 bases sitting between them. The germline V gene encodes CDR1 SEHNR and CDR2 FQNEAQ (reference sequence). This CDR3 spans 13 amino acids. CDR3 bases: TGTGCCAGCAGCTCCGGCCGAGAATACGAGCAGTACGTC. Translated: CASSSGREYEQYV.

This clonotype occurred a few times. The chain employs TRBV21-1 and TRBJ1-1. TRBV21-1 is a documented pseudogene. There are 15 residues in the CDR3. Here the CDR3 DNA reads TGTGCCACAGGACCCCGATTTACAGTTTACACTGAAGCTTTCTTT. It specifies CATGPRFTVYTEAFF.

This clonotype was counted a few times. The rearrangement joins TRBV10-3 to TRBJ1-1; 7 positions match TRBD1. The CDR3 runs 13 residues. Germline V lookup: CDR1 ENHRY, CDR2 SYGVKD. Unmatched junction bases numbered 9, after V lost 11 bases and J lost 3 bases. CDR3: CAVQGRVDTEAFF. The CDR3 DNA reads as TGTGCCGTACAGGGGCGGGTGGACACTGAAGCTTTCTTT.

The chain combines TRBV9 with TRBJ2-7; 10 bases fit TRBD2. CDR1 and CDR2 (germline): SGDLS, YYNGEE. The CDR3 sequence is 14 residues long. The V gene end was trimmed by 4 bases and the J gene end by 5 bases; junction bases not matched to a gene: 6. CDR3: CASSKEGLADEQYF. The DNA for the CDR3 is TGTGCCAGCAGCAAAGAAGGACTAGCGGACGAGCAGTACTTC.

This clonotype was observed a few times. V gene TRBV12-3 or TRBV12-4 combines with J gene TRBJ2-7; D remains ambiguous. Trimming pared 6 bases from V and 6 bases from J, leaving 12 bases between. CDR3 length: 12 residues. The CDR3 nucleotides are TGTGCCAGCAGACCAACAGTTGGCGAGCAGTACTTC. As protein: CASRPTVGEQYF.

This clonotype has at least ten counts. This chain uses TRBV7-9 with TRBJ2-1; 12 bases fit TRBD2. CDR1 is SEHNR and CDR2 is FQNEAQ in the germline V gene (reference sequence). V shed 3 bases and J 5 bases; nucleotides not matched to a gene: 5. The CDR3 consists of 16 residues. The CDR3 DNA follows: TGTGCCAGCAGCTTCCCACTAGCGGGAGGTGACAATGAGCAGTTCTTC. This encodes CASSFPLAGGDNEQFF.

The chain employs TRBV10-3 and TRBJ2-7; D not certain. V lost 6 bases to trimming and J lost 2 bases, with 17 bases between them. Looked up from germline, CDR1 is ENHRY and CDR2 is SYGVKD. This CDR3 is built from 15 residues. CDR3 in DNA: TGTGCCATCAGCCAGAGTGCTAGTGAGGCCTACGAGCAGTACTTC. Its translation is CAISQSASEAYEQYF.

This clonotype occurred many times. The rearrangement uses TRBV28 and TRBJ2-7; D unclear. In germline, CDR1 is MDHEN, CDR2 SYDVKM. This CDR3 has 13 residues. V dropped 4 bases and J dropped 7 bases, with 14 bases sitting between them. CDR3 nucleotides: TGTGCCAGCAGTTCGCAACGCACAAGAGAGCAGTACTTC. It codes for CASSSQRTREQYF.

This clonotype has a count of ten or more. This sequence joins TRBV20-1 and TRBJ2-1; 9 nucleotides align to TRBD2. Germline values: CDR1 DFQATT, CDR2 SNEGSKA (reference sequence). Trimming at V came to 0 bases and at J to 2 bases, leaving 8 bases not matched to a gene. The CDR3 loop spans 17 amino acids. The CDR3 DNA sequence: TGCAGTGCTAGAGATATTTTCGCGGGGGGGACCTACAATGAGCAGTTCTTC. The encoded protein is CSARDIFAGGTYNEQFF.

This clonotype was counted many times. The chain combines TRBV6-1 with TRBJ1-1; D not certain. The CDR3 runs to 12 residues. Germline values: CDR1 MNHNS, CDR2 SASEGT. Trimming left V 7 bases short and J 6 bases short, with 12 bases between. CDR3 in amino acids: CASKRESAEAFF. The CDR3 DNA reads as TGTGCCAGCAAGAGGGAATCTGCTGAAGCTTTCTTT.

A few counts support this clonotype. The CDR3 loop reads CSARRGAVGRNTGELFF. The DNA for the CDR3 is TGCAGTGCTAGACGGGGGGCGGTGGGCAGAAACACCGGGGAGCTGTTTTTT. This chain connects TRBV20-1 to TRBJ2-2; maybe TRBD2 (7 bases). This CDR3 has 17 residues. V was shortened by 2 bases and J by 2 bases, with 18 bases between the two germline ends. CDR1 and CDR2 from the germline V gene are DFQATT and SNEGSKA (reference sequence).

The chain uses TRBV28 and TRBJ2-4, with TRBD1 matching over 7 bases. The V segment lost 1 base and the J segment 1 base; nucleotides outside the gene matches: 7. Germline CDR1 is MDHEN and CDR2 is SYDVKM. This CDR3 comprises 17 residues. The DNA for the CDR3 is TGTGCCAGCAGTTTATACAGGGGTGTATTTGCCAAAAACATTCAGTACTTC. This gives the protein CASSLYRGVFAKNIQYF. The complete variable domain, with remaining parts taken from reference TRBV28 and TRBJ2-4, reads DVKVTQSSRYLVKRTGEKVFLECVQDMDHENMFWYRQDPGLGLRLIYFSYDVKMKEKGDIPEGYSVSREKKERFSLILESASTNQTSMYLCASSLYRGVFAKNIQYFGAGTRLSVL.

This clonotype was seen a handful of times. The chain uses TRBV5-1 and TRBJ2-5; no clear D. Germline V CDR1 and CDR2: SGHRS, YFSETQ. The length of the CDR3 is 15 residues. The V gene lost 4 bases and the J gene lost 4 bases, with 17 bases spanning the gap. CDR3 residues: CASSTPEGIGETQYF. The CDR3 bases are TGCGCCAGCAGCACCCCCGAAGGGATAGGAGAGACCCAGTACTTC.

V is TRBV2 and J is TRBJ2-5; D is possibly TRBD1 or TRBD2 (5 bases each). The germline CDR1 and CDR2 sequences are SNHLY and FYNNEI. Trimming removed 3 bases from V and 5 bases from J, with 13 bases in between. The CDR3 length is 14 residues. This CDR3 reads CASSERLGRETQYF. In DNA form, the CDR3 reads TGTGCCAGCAGTGAGCGGTTGGGACGGGAGACCCAGTACTTC.

This clonotype was found a few times. The V call is TRBV20-1, the J call TRBJ1-2; unclear D gene. Germline loops: CDR1 DFQATT, CDR2 SNEGSKA (reference sequence). This CDR3 comprises 13 residues. V was cut by 0 bases and J by 4 bases, with 9 bases left in between. The CDR3 spells CSARDLQTYGYTF. DNA for the CDR3: TGCAGTGCTAGAGATCTACAGACCTATGGCTACACCTTC.

This clonotype was detected only once. In nucleotides, the CDR3 is TGCGCCAGCAGCCAAGGCCGACAAGGGGGAACTGCCAAAAACATTCAGTACTTC. Translating gives CASSQGRQGGTAKNIQYF. V gene TRBV4-1 combines with J gene TRBJ2-4, with D tentatively TRBD1 (6 bases). CDR3 length: 18 residues. Trimming took off 1 base at V and 1 base at J, with 17 bases between the two ends. Looked up from germline, CDR1 is MGHRA and CDR2 is YSYEKL.

This clonotype occurred a few times. The DNA for the CDR3 is TGTGCCACCAGCCGGGACAGGGAAGTGGAAAAACTGTTTTTT. The encoded protein is CATSRDREVEKLFF. This chain joins TRBV15 and TRBJ1-4; 9 bases agree with TRBD1. The CDR3 length is 14 residues. After removal of 5 bases from V and 8 bases from J, the junction contained 6 bases not matched to a gene. From germline, CDR1 is LNHNV and CDR2 YYDKDF (reference sequence).

This clonotype was seen repeatedly, ten times or more. V usage is TRBV5-1 and J usage is TRBJ2-7; 16 bases map to TRBD2. With 4 bases clipped from V and 5 bases from J, the junction kept 9 bases outside the gene matches. Germline CDR1 SGHRS, CDR2 YFSETQ. This CDR3 contains 17 residues. CDR3 protein: CASSPGLAGGPPHEQYF. CDR3 DNA sequence: TGCGCCAGCAGCCCGGGACTAGCGGGAGGGCCTCCCCACGAGCAGTACTTC. Based on the CDR3 plus reference TRBV5-1 and TRBJ2-7, the full variable domain is KAGVTQTPRYLIKTRGQQVTLSCSPISGHRSVSWYQQTPGQGLQFLFEYFSETQRNKGNFPGRFSGRQFSNSRSEMNVSTLELGDSALYLCASSPGLAGGPPHEQYFGPGTRLTVT.

This clonotype was seen many times. The gene calls are TRBV14 and TRBJ1-2; TRBD1 matches 9 bases. Germline loops: CDR1 SGHDN, CDR2 FVKESK. The CDR3 sequence is 13 residues long. The J segment lost 8 bases and the V segment lost 5 bases, leaving 6 bases of the junction unmatched. The CDR3 region has the DNA TGTGCCAGCAGCTTCGGGACAGGGACCGGCTACACCTTC. It translates to CASSFGTGTGYTF. Based on the CDR3 plus reference TRBV14 and TRBJ1-2, the full variable domain is EAGVTQFPSHSVIEKGQTVTLRCDPISGHDNLYWYRRVMGKEIKFLLHFVKESKQDESGMPNNRFLAERTGGTYSTLKVQPAELEDSGVYFCASSFGTGTGYTFGSGTRLTVV.

This clonotype has at least ten counts. This rearrangement joins TRBV10-3 to TRBJ2-2, with 10 bases that match TRBD2. CDR3 length equals 18 residues. After removal of 3 bases from V and 2 bases from J, the junction contained 9 bases not matched to a gene. The germline V gene has CDR1 ENHRY and CDR2 SYGVKD. In DNA, the CDR3 is TGTGCCATCAGTGACCCAGGACTAGCGGACCTAAACACCGGGGAGCTGTTTTTT. This sequence encodes CAISDPGLADLNTGELFF.

The chain carries TRBV29-1 and TRBJ1-1; unclear D gene. V shed 7 bases and J shed 6 bases, with 15 bases lying between them. This CDR3 spans 12 amino acids. The germline V gene has CDR1 SQVTM and CDR2 ANQGSEA. CDR3 nucleotide sequence: TGCAGCGCCGTCGGAAGAAGCGCTGAAGCTTTCTTT. This translates into CSAVGRSAEAFF.

Many counts were recorded for this clonotype. The chain links TRBV12-3 or TRBV12-4 to TRBJ2-2; unclear D gene. With 3 bases removed from V and 7 bases from J, the gap between germline ends came to 9 bases. The CDR3 has 13 residues. CDR3 DNA: TGTGCCAGCAGTTTCGGGTCGGGCGGGGAGCTGTTTTTT. Protein: CASSFGSGGELFF.

This clonotype occurred a few times. This rearrangement joins TRBV9 to TRBJ2-7; D is tentatively TRBD1 or TRBD2 (5 bases each). This CDR3 spans 14 amino acids. Germline V gene lookup returns CDR1 SGDLS and CDR2 YYNGEE. The V end lost 3 bases, the J end lost 3 bases, and 13 bases lay between the germline ends. CDR3 nucleotide sequence: TGTGCCAGCAGCGCGAGGGGCCTTGGCTACGAGCAGTACTTC. It yields the protein CASSARGLGYEQYF.

The sample holds many counts of this clonotype. In DNA form, the CDR3 reads TGTGCCAGCAGTTCGGACAGATCATGGCAGCCCCAGCATTTT. Its protein is CASSSDRSWQPQHF. The chain links TRBV12-3 or TRBV12-4 to TRBJ1-5, with TRBD1 as a possible D gene (6 bases). CDR3 length equals 14 residues. V lost 4 bases to trimming and J lost 7 bases, with 14 bases between them.

This clonotype was seen repeatedly, ten times or more. The chain couples TRBV7-9 to TRBJ1-1; 11 bases map to TRBD1. Unmatched junction bases numbered 2, after V lost 4 bases and J lost 1 base. Germline lookup yields CDR1 SEHNR and CDR2 FQNEAQ (reference sequence). The CDR3 has 15 amino acids. The CDR3 DNA sequence: TGTGCCAGCAGCTGGACAGGGGGCGCGAACACTGAAGCTTTCTTT. Translating gives CASSWTGGANTEAFF.